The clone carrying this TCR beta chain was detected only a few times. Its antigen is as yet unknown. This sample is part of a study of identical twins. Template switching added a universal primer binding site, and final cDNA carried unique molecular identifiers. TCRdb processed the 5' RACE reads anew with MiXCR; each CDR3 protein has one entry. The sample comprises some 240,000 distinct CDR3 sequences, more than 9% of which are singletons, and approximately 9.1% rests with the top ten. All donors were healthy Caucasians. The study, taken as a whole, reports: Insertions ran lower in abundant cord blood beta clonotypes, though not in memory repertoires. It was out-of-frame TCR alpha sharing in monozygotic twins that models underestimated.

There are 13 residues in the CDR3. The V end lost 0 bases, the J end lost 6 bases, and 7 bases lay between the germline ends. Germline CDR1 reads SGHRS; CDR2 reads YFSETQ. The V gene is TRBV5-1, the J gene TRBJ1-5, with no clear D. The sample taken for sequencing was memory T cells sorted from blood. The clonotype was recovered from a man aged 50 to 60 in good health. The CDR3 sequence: CASSLEPGQPQHF. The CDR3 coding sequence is TGCGCCAGCAGCTTGGAACCTGGTCAGCCCCAGCATTTT.